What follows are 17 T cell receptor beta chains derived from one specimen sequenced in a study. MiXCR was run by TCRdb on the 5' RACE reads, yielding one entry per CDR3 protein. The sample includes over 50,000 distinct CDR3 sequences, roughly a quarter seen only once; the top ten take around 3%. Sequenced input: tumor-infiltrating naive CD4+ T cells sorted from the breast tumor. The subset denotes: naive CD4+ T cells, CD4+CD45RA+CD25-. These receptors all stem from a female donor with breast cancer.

This CDR3 is CASSTGGANQPQHF. For the CDR3, the DNA is TGTGCCAGCAGCACCGGGGGGGCCAATCAGCCCCAGCATTTT. The chain combines TRBV7-9 with TRBJ1-5; TRBD1 is a possible D gene (6 bases). CDR1 SEHNR and CDR2 FQNEAQ come from the germline V gene (reference sequence). V was pared by 5 bases and J by 3 bases, with 11 bases between. The CDR3 consists of 14 residues.

CDR3 in DNA: TGCGCCAGCAGCCCTAGCGGCCAAGAGACCCAGTACTTC. Encoded protein: CASSPSGQETQYF. This sequence joins TRBV5-1 and TRBJ2-5, with 7 bases fitting TRBD2. CDR1 SGHRS and CDR2 YFSETQ come from the germline V gene. The CDR3 consists of 13 residues. V dropped 4 bases and J dropped 1; count of bases not matched to a gene: 1.

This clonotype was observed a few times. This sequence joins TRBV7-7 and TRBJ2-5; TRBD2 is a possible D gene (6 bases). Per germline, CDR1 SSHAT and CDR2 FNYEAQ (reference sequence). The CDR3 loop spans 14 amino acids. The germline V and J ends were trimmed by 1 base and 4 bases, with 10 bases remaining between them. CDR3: CASSLDGRRETQYF. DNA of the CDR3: TGTGCCAGCAGCTTAGACGGGAGACGAGAGACCCAGTACTTC.

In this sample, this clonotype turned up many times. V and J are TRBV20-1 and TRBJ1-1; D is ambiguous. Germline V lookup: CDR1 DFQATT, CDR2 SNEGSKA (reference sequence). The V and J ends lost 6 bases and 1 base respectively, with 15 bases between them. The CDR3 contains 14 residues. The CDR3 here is CSAISASANTEAFF. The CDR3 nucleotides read TGCAGTGCAATCTCGGCGTCCGCGAACACTGAAGCTTTCTTT.

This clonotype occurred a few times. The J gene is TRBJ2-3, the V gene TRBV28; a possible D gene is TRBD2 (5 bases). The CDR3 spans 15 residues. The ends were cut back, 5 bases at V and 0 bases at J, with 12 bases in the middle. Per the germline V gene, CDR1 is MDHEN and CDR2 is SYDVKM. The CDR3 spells CASSPGGASTDTQYF. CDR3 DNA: TGTGCCAGCAGTCCAGGAGGTGCTAGCACAGATACGCAGTATTTT.

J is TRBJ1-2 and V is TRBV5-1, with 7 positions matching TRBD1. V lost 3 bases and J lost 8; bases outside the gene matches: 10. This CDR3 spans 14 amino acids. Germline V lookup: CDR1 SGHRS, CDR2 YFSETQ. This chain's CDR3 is CASSSTGNEGGYTF. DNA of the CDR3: TGCGCCAGCAGCTCGACAGGGAATGAAGGGGGCTACACCTTC.

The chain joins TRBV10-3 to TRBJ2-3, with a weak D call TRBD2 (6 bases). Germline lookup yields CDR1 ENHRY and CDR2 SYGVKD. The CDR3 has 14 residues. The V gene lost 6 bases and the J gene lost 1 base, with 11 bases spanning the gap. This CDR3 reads CAISAEGRTDTQYF. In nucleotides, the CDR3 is TGTGCCATCAGCGCGGAGGGCCGCACAGATACGCAGTATTTT.

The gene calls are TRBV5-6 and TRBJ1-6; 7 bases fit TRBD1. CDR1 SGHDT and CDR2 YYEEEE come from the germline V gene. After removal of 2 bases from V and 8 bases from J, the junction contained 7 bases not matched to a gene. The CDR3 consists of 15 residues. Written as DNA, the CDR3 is TGTGCCAGCAGCTTTGCTGCAGGGGGGCATTCACCCCTCCACTTT. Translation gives CASSFAAGGHSPLHF.

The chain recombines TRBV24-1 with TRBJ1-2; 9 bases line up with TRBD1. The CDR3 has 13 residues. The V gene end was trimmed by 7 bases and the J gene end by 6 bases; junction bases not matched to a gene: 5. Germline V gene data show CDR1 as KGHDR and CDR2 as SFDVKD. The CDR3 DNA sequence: TGTGCCACCAGCGCGGGACAGGGAGATGGCTACACCTTC. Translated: CATSAGQGDGYTF.

For the CDR3, the DNA is TGCGCCAGCAGCTTGGAAGGTACGCAGTATTTT. Amino acids: CASSLEGTQYF. The rearrangement links TRBV5-1 to TRBJ2-3; D is uncertain. V gave up 0 bases and J gave up 8 bases, with 4 bases separating them. The CDR3 extends over 11 amino acids. CDR1 is SGHRS, CDR2 YFSETQ, per germline.

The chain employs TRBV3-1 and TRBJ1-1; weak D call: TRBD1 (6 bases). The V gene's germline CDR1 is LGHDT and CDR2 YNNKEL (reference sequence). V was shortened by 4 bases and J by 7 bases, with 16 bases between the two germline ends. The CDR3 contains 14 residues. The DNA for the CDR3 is TGTGCCAGCAGCCGAGGGGGGGTTAATAATGAAGCTTTCTTT. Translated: CASSRGGVNNEAFF.

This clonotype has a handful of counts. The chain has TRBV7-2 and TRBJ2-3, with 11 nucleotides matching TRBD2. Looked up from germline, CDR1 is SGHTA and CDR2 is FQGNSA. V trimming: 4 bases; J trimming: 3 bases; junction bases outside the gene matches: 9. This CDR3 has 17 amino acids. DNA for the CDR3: TGTGCCAGCAGCTCGCCCTCAGGGACTAGCGGAACAGATACGCAGTATTTT. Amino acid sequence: CASSSPSGTSGTDTQYF.

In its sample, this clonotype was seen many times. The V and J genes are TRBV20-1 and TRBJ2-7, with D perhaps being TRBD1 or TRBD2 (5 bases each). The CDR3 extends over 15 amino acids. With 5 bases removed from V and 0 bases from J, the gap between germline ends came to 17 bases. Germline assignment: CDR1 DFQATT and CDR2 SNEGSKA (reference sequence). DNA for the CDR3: TGCAGTGCTGGGGGTAGGAGCGAGAGCTCCTACGAGCAGTACTTC. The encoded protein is CSAGGRSESSYEQYF.

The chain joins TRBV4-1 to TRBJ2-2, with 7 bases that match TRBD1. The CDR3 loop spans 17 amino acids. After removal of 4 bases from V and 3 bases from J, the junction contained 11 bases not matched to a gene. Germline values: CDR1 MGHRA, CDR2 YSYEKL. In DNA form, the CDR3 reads TGCGCCAGCAGCCCAAGGAAGGGGGCCAGGGACACCGGGGAGCTGTTTTTT. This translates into CASSPRKGARDTGELFF.

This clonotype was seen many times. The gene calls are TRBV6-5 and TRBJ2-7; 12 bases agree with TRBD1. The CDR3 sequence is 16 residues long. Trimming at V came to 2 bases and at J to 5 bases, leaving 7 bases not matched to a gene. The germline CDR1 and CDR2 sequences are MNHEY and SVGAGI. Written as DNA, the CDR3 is TGTGCCAGCAGTTACACCTCCGGGACAGGGGGCAACGAGCAGTACTTC. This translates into CASSYTSGTGGNEQYF.

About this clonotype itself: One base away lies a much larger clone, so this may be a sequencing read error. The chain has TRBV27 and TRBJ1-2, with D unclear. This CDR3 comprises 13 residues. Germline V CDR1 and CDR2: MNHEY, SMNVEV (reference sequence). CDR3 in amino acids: CVSSLQANYGYTF. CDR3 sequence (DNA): TGTGTCAGCAGTTTACAAGCTAACTATGGCTACACCTTC.

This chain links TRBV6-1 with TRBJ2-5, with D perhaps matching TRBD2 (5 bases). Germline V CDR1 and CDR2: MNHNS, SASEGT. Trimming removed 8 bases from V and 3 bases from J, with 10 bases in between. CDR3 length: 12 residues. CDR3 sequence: CASGSGKETQYF. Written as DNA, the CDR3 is TGTGCCAGCGGGAGTGGGAAAGAGACCCAGTACTTC.